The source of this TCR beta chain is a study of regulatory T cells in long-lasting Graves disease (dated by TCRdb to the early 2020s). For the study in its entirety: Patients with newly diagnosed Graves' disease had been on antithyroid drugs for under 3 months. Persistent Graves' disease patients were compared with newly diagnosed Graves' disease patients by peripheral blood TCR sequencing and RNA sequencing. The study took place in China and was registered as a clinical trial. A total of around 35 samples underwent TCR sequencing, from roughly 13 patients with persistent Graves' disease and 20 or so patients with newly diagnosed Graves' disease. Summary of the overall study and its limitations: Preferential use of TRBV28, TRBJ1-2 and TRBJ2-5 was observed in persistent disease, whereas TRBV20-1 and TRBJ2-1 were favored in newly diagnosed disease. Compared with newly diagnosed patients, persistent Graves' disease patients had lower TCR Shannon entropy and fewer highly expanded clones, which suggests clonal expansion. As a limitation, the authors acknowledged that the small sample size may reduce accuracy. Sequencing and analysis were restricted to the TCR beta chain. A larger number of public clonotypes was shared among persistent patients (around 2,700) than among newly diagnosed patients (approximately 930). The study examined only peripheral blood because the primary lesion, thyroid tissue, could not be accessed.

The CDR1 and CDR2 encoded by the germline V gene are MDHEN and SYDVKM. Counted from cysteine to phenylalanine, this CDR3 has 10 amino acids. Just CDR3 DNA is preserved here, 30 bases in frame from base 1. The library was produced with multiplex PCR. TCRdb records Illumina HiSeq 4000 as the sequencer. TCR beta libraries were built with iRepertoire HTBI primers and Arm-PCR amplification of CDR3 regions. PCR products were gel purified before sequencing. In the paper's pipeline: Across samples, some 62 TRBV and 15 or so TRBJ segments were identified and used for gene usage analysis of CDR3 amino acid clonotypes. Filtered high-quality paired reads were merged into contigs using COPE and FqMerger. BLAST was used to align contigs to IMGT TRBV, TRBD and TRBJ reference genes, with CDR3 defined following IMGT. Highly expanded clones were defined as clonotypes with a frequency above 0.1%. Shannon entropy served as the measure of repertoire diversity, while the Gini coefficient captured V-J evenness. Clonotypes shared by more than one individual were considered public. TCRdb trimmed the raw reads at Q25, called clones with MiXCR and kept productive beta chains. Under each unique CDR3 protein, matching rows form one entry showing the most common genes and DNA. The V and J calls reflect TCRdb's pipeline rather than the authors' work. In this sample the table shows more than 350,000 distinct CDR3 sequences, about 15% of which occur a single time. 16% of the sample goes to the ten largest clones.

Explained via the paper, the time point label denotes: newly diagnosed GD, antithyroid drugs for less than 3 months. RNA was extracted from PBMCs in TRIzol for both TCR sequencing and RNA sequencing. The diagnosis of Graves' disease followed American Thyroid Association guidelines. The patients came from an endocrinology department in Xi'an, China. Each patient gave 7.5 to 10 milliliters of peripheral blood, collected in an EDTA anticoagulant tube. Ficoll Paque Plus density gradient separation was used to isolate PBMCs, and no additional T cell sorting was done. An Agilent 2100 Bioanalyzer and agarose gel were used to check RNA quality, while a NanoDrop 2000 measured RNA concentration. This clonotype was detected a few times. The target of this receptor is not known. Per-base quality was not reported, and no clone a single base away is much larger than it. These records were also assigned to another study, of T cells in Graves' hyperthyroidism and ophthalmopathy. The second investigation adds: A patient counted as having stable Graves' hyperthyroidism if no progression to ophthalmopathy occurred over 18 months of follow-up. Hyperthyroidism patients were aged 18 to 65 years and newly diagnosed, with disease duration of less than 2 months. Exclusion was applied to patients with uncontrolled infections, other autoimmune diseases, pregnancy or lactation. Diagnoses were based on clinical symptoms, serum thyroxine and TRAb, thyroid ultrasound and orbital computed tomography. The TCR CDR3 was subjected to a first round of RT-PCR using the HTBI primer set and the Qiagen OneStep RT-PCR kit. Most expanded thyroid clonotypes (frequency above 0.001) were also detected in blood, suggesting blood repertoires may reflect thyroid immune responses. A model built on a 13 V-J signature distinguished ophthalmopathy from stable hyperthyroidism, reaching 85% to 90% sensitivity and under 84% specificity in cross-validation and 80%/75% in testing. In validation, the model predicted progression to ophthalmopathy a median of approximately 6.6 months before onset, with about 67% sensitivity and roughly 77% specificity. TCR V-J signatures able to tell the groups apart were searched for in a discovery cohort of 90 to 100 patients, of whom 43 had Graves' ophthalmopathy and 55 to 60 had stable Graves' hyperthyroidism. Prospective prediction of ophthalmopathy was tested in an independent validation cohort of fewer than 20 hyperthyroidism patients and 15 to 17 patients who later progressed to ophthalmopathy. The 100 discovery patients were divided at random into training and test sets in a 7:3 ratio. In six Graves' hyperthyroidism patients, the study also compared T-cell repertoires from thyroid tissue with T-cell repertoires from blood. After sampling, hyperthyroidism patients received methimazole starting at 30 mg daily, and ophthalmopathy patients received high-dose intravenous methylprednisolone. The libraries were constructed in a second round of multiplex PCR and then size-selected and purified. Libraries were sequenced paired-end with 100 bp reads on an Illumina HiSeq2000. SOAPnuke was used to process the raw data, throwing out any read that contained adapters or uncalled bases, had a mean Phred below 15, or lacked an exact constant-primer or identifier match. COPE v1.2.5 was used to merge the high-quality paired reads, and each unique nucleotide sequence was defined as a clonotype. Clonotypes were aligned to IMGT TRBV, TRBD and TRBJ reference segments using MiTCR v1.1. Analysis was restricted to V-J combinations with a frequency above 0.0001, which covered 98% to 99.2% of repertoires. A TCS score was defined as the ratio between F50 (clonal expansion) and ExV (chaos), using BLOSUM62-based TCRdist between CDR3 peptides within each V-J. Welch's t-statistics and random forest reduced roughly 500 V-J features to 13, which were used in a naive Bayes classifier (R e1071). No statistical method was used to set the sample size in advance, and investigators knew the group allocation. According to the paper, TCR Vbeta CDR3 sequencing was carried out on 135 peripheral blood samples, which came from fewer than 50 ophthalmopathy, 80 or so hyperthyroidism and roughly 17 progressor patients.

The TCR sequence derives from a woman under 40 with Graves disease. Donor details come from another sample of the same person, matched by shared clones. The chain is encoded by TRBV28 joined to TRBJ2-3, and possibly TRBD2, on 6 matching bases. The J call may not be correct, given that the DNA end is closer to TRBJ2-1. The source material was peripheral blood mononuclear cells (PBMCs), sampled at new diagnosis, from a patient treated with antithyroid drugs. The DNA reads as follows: TGTGCCACCCCCCGGGGGGAGCAGTTCTTC. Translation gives CATPRGEQFF.